The 4 T cell receptor beta chains listed next were all sequenced from one sample in a study of blood T cell repertoires in COVID-19. Only in-frame clones appear in the TCRdb table, and some are missing; sequencing was by immunoSEQ multiplex PCR. The sample holds 200,000 or so clones, over 70% seen once. The sample taken for sequencing was peripheral blood. These receptor sequences come from a man in his sixties with active or convalescent COVID-19.

The chain recombines TRBV6-5 with TRBJ2-2; D is possibly TRBD2 (5 bases). The CDR3 is made up of 13 amino acids. Germline CDR1 reads MNHEY; CDR2 reads SVGAGI. Trimming took 9 bases from V and 1 from J, leaving 9 bases between them. The CDR3 DNA sequence: TGTGCCAGTATTAGCGAGAACACCGGGGAGCTGTTTTTT. Translated, it gives CASISENTGELFF.

The chain couples TRBV4-1 to TRBJ2-5; D remains ambiguous. Trimming left V 4 bases short and J 4 bases short, with 4 bases between. The CDR3 runs 11 residues. Looked up from germline, CDR1 is MGHRA and CDR2 is YSYEKL. CDR3 nucleotides: TGCGCCAGCAGCCTGAGAGAGACCCAGTACTTC. Residues: CASSLRETQYF.

J is TRBJ2-7 and V is TRBV5-1; D is perhaps TRBD1 (5 bases). V shed 5 bases and J shed 5 bases, with 11 bases lying between them. The CDR3 runs to 12 residues. Germline V gives CDR1 SGHRS, CDR2 YFSETQ. The CDR3 nucleotides are TGCGCCAGCAGGCAGGGCGGTCACGAGCAGTACTTC. Amino acids: CASRQGGHEQYF.

The chain couples TRBV5-1 to TRBJ2-5; D is undetermined. This CDR3 is built from 14 residues. Trimming shortened V by 4 bases and J by 1 base, and 11 bases separated the two germline ends. The V gene's germline CDR1 is SGHRS and CDR2 YFSETQ. Here the CDR3 reads CASSQAPPQETQYF. In DNA form, the CDR3 reads TGCGCCAGCAGCCAGGCTCCCCCCCAAGAGACCCAGTACTTC. The complete variable domain, with remaining parts taken from reference TRBV5-1 and TRBJ2-5, reads KAGVTQTPRYLIKTRGQQVTLSCSPISGHRSVSWYQQTPGQGLQFLFEYFSETQRNKGNFPGRFSGRQFSNSRSEMNVSTLELGDSALYLCASSQAPPQETQYFGPGTRLLVL.